Following are 22 T cell receptor beta chains from one sample sequenced in a study of blood T cell repertoires in COVID-19. Only in-frame clones appear in the TCRdb table, and some are missing; sequencing was by immunoSEQ multiplex PCR. The table has hundreds of thousands of clones, around nine tenths seen once. Material for sequencing was peripheral blood. The receptors here all came from a man between 60 and 70 years old who had recovered from COVID-19.

The J gene is TRBJ1-2, the V gene TRBV7-2, with TRBD1 identical over 11 bases. The ends lost 4 bases at V and 3 bases at J; junction bases unmatched: 7. CDR1 and CDR2 (germline): SGHTA, FQGNSA. There are 16 residues in the CDR3. DNA of the CDR3: TGTGCCAGCAGCTCGCCGCGGGACAGGGGGGACTATGGCTACACCTTC. It is translated as CASSSPRDRGDYGYTF.

The CDR3 sequence: CSVTTGTEAFF. CDR3 DNA: TGCAGCGTTACTACAGGAACTGAAGCTTTCTTT. This chain connects TRBV29-1 to TRBJ1-1, with D possibly being TRBD1 (5 bases). Germline CDR1 reads SQVTM; CDR2 reads ANQGSEA. This CDR3 is 11 amino acids long. The V and J ends lost 5 bases and 5 bases respectively, with 9 bases between them.

The rearrangement links TRBV6-5 to TRBJ2-5; D remains ambiguous. There are 15 residues in the CDR3. The germline V gene has CDR1 MNHEY and CDR2 SVGAGI. V lost 2 bases, J lost 3 bases, and 13 bases lay in between. The CDR3 loop is CASSYSPSRKETQYF. The CDR3, as DNA: TGTGCCAGCAGTTACAGCCCGAGTCGAAAAGAGACCCAGTACTTC.

This chain connects TRBV25-1 to TRBJ2-1; TRBD2 might be the D (6 bases). CDR1 and CDR2 (germline): MGHDK, SYGVNS. V was trimmed by 3 bases and J by 5 bases, leaving 14 bases between them. The CDR3 loop spans 15 amino acids. CDR3 bases: TGTGCCAGCAGTGACGGGAGCGTAGGCCACAATGAGCAGTTCTTC. This translates into CASSDGSVGHNEQFF.

The V call is TRBV5-6, the J call TRBJ2-7; 10 nucleotides agree with TRBD1. This CDR3 contains 16 residues. The ends lost 2 bases at V and 5 bases at J; junction bases unmatched: 10. The V gene's germline CDR1 is SGHDT and CDR2 YYEEEE. The CDR3 DNA sequence: TGTGCCAGCAGCTTAACTTTAGGGACAGGGGTAAACGAGCAGTACTTC. It encodes CASSLTLGTGVNEQYF.

V is TRBV19 and J is TRBJ2-5, with 9 bases matching TRBD1. Germline CDR1 is LNHDA and CDR2 is SQIVND (reference sequence). The J segment lost 5 bases and the V segment lost 5 bases, leaving 12 bases of the junction unmatched. CDR3 length: 16 amino acids. The CDR3 DNA reads TGTGCCAGTAGTCTTCTACAGGGGACAGGGCAGGAGACCCAGTACTTC. Translating it yields CASSLLQGTGQETQYF.

The chain recombines TRBV10-2 with TRBJ2-1, with 11 bases identical to TRBD2. Trimming at V came to 3 bases and at J to 7 bases, leaving 5 bases not matched to a gene. Per the germline V gene, CDR1 is WSHSY and CDR2 is SAAADI. This CDR3 region has 15 residues. The CDR3: CASSDFSGRGNEQFF. In DNA, the CDR3 is TGCGCCAGCAGTGATTTTAGCGGGAGGGGGAATGAGCAGTTCTTC.

The chain uses TRBV7-3 and TRBJ2-5; 7 nucleotides agree with TRBD1. The CDR3 length is 15 residues. Looked up from germline, CDR1 is SGHTA and CDR2 is FQGTGA. The V gene end was trimmed by 8 bases and the J gene end by 1 base; junction bases not matched to a gene: 10. CDR3 sequence (DNA): TGTGCCAGCGGAAGAGGGGGCGCTGGCCAAGAGACCCAGTACTTC. It yields the protein CASGRGGAGQETQYF.

This clone has only a few counts. J is TRBJ1-3 and V is TRBV6-1; no clear D gene. The germline V and J ends were trimmed by 3 bases and 0 bases, with 12 bases remaining between them. The length of the CDR3 is 16 residues. Per the germline V gene, CDR1 is MNHNS and CDR2 is SASEGT. The CDR3 region is CASSDSAASSGNTIYF. DNA of the CDR3: TGTGCCAGCAGTGATTCCGCGGCGAGCTCTGGAAACACCATATATTTT.

The rearrangement links TRBV7-8 to TRBJ1-2; no clear D gene. The germline V gene encodes CDR1 SGHVS and CDR2 FQNEAQ. The V gene lost 1 base and the J gene lost 0 bases, with 6 bases spanning the gap. The CDR3 length is 14 residues. Here the CDR3 reads CASSLGHTNYGYTF. The DNA of the CDR3 is TGTGCCAGCAGCTTAGGACACACTAACTATGGCTACACCTTC.

V is TRBV19 and J is TRBJ1-4; 7 bases agree with TRBD1. The CDR3 is made up of 14 amino acids. In germline, CDR1 is LNHDA, CDR2 SQIVND (reference sequence). V dropped 3 bases and J dropped 6; count of bases not matched to a gene: 4. The CDR3 protein is CASSIGTDDEKLFF. The CDR3 region has the DNA TGTGCCAGTAGTATCGGGACAGATGATGAAAAACTGTTTTTT.

This clone has a single count. The V call is TRBV5-8, the J call TRBJ1-1; D perhaps matches TRBD1 (6 bases). Germline CDR1 and CDR2: SGHTS and YDEGEE. The CDR3 sequence is 15 residues long. V was trimmed by 3 bases and J by 2 bases, leaving 14 bases between them. The CDR3 protein is CASSSGEAFNTEAFF. The DNA for the CDR3 is TGTGCCAGCAGCTCAGGGGAAGCCTTTAACACTGAAGCTTTCTTT. Complete variable domain (other parts from reference TRBV5-8 and TRBJ1-1): EAGVTQSPTHLIKTRGQQATLRCSPISGHTSVYWYQQALGLGLQFLLWYDEGEERNRGNFPPRFSGRQFPNYSSELNVNALELEDSALYLCASSSGEAFNTEAFFGQGTRLTVV.

The rearrangement joins TRBV11-2 to TRBJ1-2; no reliable D call. The V gene lost 4 bases and the J gene lost 8 bases, with 11 bases spanning the gap. Germline V gene data show CDR1 as SGHAT and CDR2 as FQNNGV. CDR3 size: 12 residues. CDR3 sequence (DNA): TGTGCCAGCAGCTCGGGTGTAGAGGGCTACACCTTC. It codes for CASSSGVEGYTF. The full variable domain, its missing parts supplied by reference TRBV11-2 and TRBJ1-2, is EAGVAQSPRYKIIEKRQSVAFWCNPISGHATLYWYQQILGQGPKLLIQFQNNGVVDDSQLPKDRFSAERLKGVDSTLKIQPAKLEDSAVYLCASSSGVEGYTFGSGTRLTVV.

This chain connects TRBV5-1 to TRBJ1-1; D may be TRBD1 (5 bases). This CDR3 has 13 residues. The V gene lost 5 bases and the J gene lost 2 bases, with 10 bases spanning the gap. The germline V gene has CDR1 SGHRS and CDR2 YFSETQ. This CDR3 reads CASRADSNTEAFF. The CDR3 coding sequence is TGCGCCAGCAGAGCCGACAGCAACACTGAAGCTTTCTTT.

The chain has TRBV2 and TRBJ1-5, with D tentatively TRBD1 (6 bases). This CDR3 has 14 amino acids. Trimming took off 8 bases at V and 3 bases at J, with 14 bases between the two ends. Looked up from germline, CDR1 is SNHLY and CDR2 is FYNNEI. The CDR3 loop is CASHQQGPNQPQHF. CDR3 DNA: TGTGCCAGCCACCAACAGGGCCCCAATCAGCCCCAGCATTTT.

A remark on this clone: The same CDR3 also results from other DNA sequences found in this sample. The rearrangement links TRBV25-1 to TRBJ1-2; D is unclear. The CDR3 sequence is 11 residues long. The ends were cut back, 8 bases at V and 1 base at J, with 5 bases in the middle. Per the germline V gene, CDR1 is MGHDK and CDR2 is SYGVNS. The CDR3 here is CASSRNYGYTF. The CDR3 DNA is TGTGCCAGCTCTCGTAACTATGGCTACACCTTC.

The V gene is TRBV5-1, the J gene TRBJ2-3; possibly TRBD2 for D (6 bases). CDR3 size: 15 residues. In germline, CDR1 is SGHRS, CDR2 YFSETQ. Trimming took 4 bases from V and 4 from J, leaving 16 bases between them. The CDR3 DNA sequence: TGCGCCAGCAGCCCCGGGGGAGGTTCGGCAGATACGCAGTATTTT. Residues: CASSPGGGSADTQYF.

The chain recombines TRBV5-4 with TRBJ1-2; weak D call: TRBD1 (6 bases). This CDR3 has 15 amino acids. Germline V gene data show CDR1 as SGHNT and CDR2 as YYREEE (reference sequence). Trimming removed 4 bases at V and 4 bases at J, with 17 bases between. The CDR3 sequence is CASSAQTQGSYGYTF. In DNA, the CDR3 is TGTGCCAGCAGCGCACAAACACAGGGCTCCTATGGCTACACCTTC.

The J gene is TRBJ2-4, the V gene TRBV24-1; 7 bases map to TRBD1. Trimming at V came to 4 bases and at J to 3 bases, leaving 11 bases not matched to a gene. The V gene's germline CDR1 is KGHDR and CDR2 SFDVKD. The CDR3 extends over 17 amino acids. The CDR3 coding sequence is TGTGCCACCAGTGACCACGGGACAGCTCTCGGCAAAAACATTCAGTACTTC. This sequence encodes CATSDHGTALGKNIQYF.

On this clone itself: Additional DNA sequences in this sample encode the identical CDR3. The J gene is TRBJ1-1, the V gene TRBV18; a possible D gene is TRBD1 (5 bases). The germline V gene has CDR1 KGHSH and CDR2 LQKENI. The V end was cut by 5 bases, the J end by 1 base, with 8 bases between. This CDR3 comprises 13 residues. In DNA form, the CDR3 reads TGTGCCAGCTCAACTGGACAGAACACTGAAGCTTTCTTT. As protein: CASSTGQNTEAFF.

This clone is a singleton in its sample. The chain is built from TRBV5-6 and TRBJ2-1; 9 bases line up with TRBD1. Germline-derived CDR1 and CDR2 are SGHDT and YYEEEE. CDR3 length equals 16 residues. V was pared by 5 bases and J by 6 bases, with 12 bases of the junction left unmatched. The CDR3 DNA follows: TGTGCCAGCAGTTGGGCCGGGACAGGGAAGATCAATGAGCAGTTCTTC. Amino acids: CASSWAGTGKINEQFF.

The chain combines TRBV2 with TRBJ2-5; D perhaps matches TRBD2 (6 bases). Germline V CDR1 and CDR2: SNHLY, FYNNEI. This CDR3 comprises 15 residues. V was shortened by 4 bases and J by 4 bases, with 16 bases between the two germline ends. The CDR3 region is CASSGDGGRGETQYF. CDR3 nucleotides: TGTGCCAGCAGTGGCGACGGGGGAAGGGGAGAGACCCAGTACTTC. The entire variable domain, with the rest obtained from reference TRBV2 and TRBJ2-5, is as follows: EPEVTQTPSHQVTQMGQEVILRCVPISNHLYFYWYRQILGQKVEFLVSFYNNEISEKSEIFDDQFSVERPDGSNFTLKIRSTKLEDSAMYFCASSGDGGRGETQYFGPGTRLLVL.